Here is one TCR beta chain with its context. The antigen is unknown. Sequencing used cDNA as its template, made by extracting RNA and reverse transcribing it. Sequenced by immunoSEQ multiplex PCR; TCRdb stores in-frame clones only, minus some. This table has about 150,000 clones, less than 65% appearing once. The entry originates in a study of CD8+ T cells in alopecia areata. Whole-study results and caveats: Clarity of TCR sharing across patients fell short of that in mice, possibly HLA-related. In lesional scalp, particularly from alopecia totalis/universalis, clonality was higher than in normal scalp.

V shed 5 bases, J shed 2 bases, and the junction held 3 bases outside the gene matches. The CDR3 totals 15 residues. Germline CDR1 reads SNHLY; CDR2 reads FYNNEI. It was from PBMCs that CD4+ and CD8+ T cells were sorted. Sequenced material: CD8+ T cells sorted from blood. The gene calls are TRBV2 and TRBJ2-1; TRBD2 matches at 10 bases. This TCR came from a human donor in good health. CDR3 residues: CASSSSGSAYNEQFF. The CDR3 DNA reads TGTGCCAGCAGTTCTAGCGGGAGCGCCTACAATGAGCAGTTCTTC.